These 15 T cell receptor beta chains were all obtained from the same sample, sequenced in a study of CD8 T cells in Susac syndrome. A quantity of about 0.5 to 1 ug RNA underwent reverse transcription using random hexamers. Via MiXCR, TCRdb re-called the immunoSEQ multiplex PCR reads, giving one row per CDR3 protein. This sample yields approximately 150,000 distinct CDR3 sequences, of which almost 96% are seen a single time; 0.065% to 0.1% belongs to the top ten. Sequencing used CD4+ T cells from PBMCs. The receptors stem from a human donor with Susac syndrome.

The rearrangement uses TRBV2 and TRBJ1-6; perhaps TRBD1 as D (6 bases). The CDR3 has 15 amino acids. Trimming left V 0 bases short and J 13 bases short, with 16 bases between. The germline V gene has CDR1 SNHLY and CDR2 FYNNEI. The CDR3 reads CASSEAPGGGRPLHF. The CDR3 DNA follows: TGTGCCAGCAGTGAAGCGCCCGGGGGCGGGCGGCCCCTCCACTTT.

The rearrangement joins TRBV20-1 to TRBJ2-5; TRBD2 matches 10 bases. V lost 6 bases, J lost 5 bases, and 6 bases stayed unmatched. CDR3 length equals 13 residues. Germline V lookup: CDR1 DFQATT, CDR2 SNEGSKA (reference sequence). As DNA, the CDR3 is TGCAGTGCCCAGGGGACTAGCGTGGAGACCCAGTACTTC. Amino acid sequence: CSAQGTSVETQYF.

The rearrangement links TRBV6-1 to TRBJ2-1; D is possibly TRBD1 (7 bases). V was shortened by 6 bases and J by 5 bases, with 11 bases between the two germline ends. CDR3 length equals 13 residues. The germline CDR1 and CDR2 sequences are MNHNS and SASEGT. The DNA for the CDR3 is TGTGCCAGCAGAGGGGGCGGGAACAATGAGCAGTTCTTC. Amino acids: CASRGGGNNEQFF.

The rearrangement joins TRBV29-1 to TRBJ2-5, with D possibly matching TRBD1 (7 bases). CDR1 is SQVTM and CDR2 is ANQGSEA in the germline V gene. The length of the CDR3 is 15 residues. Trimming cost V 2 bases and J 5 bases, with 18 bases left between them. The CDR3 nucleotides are TGCAGCGTTGAAAGTAGCAGGGGGGCCAGTGAGACCCAGTACTTC. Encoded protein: CSVESSRGASETQYF.

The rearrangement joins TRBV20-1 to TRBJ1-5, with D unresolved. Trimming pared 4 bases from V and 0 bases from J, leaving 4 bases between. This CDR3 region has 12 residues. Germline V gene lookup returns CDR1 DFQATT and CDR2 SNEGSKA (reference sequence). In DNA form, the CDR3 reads TGCAGTGCTATTCGTAGCAATCAGCCCCAGCATTTT. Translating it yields CSAIRSNQPQHF.

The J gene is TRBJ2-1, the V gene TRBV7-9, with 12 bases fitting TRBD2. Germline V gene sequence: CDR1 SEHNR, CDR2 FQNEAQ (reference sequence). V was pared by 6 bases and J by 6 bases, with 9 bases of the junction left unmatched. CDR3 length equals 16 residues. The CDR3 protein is CASRQTSGSGGNEQFF. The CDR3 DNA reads TGTGCCAGCAGACAGACTAGCGGGAGTGGCGGCAATGAGCAGTTCTTC.

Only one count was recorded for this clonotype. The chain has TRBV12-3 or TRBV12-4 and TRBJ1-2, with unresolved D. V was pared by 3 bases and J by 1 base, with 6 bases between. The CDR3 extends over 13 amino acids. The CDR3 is CASSFGDNYGYTF. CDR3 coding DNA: TGTGCCAGCAGTTTCGGAGATAACTATGGCTACACCTTC.

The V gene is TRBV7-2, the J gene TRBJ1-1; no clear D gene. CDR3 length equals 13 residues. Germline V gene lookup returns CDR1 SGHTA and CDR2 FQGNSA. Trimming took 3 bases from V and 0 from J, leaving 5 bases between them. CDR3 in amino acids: CASSFPVNTEAFF. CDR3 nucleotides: TGTGCCAGCAGCTTTCCCGTGAACACTGAAGCTTTCTTT.

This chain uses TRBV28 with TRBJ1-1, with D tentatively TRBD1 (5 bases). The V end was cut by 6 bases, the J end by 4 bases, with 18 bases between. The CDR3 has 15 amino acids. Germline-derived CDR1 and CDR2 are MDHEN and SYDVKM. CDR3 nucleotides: TGTGCCAGCAGCCCCATTGGTGGGGCGAGCACTGAAGCTTTCTTT. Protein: CASSPIGGASTEAFF.

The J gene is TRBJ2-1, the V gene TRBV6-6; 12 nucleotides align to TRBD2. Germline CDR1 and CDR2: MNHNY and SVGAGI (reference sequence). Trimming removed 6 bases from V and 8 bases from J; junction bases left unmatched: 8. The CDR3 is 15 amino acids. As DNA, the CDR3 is TGTGCCAGCAGAGATACTAGCGGGGGGAGCTATGAGCAGTTCTTC. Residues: CASRDTSGGSYEQFF.

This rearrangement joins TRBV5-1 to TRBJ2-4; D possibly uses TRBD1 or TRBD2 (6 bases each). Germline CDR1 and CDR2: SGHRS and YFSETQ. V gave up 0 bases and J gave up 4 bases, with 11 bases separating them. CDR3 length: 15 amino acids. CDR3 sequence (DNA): TGCGCCAGCAGCTTGGCCGGAGGGGGTAAAAACATTCAGTACTTC. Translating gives CASSLAGGGKNIQYF.

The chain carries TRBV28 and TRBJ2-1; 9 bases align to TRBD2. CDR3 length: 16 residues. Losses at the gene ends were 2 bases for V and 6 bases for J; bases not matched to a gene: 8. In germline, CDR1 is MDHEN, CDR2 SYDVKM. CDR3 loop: CASSLIRASGINEQFF. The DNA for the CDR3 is TGTGCCAGCAGTTTAATTAGGGCTAGCGGGATCAATGAGCAGTTCTTC.

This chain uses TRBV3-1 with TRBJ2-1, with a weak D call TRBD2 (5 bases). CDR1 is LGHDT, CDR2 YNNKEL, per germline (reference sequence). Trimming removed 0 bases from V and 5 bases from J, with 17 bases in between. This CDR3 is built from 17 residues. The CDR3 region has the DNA TGTGCCAGCAGCCAAGACAAGCGGCTATACGACCACAATGAGCAGTTCTTC. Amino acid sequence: CASSQDKRLYDHNEQFF.

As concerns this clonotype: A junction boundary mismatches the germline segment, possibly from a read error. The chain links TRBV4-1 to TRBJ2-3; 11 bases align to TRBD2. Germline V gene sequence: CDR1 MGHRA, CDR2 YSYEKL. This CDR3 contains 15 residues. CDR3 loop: CASSITSGGTDTQYF. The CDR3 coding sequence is TGCGCCAGCAGCATTACTAGCGGGGGCACGGATACGCAGTATTTT.

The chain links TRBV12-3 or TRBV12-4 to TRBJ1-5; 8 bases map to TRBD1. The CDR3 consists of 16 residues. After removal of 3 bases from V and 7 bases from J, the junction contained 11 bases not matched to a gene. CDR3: CASSFLVGQGGQPQHF. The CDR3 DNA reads TGTGCCAGCAGTTTTCTCGTTGGACAGGGTGGGCAGCCCCAGCATTTT.